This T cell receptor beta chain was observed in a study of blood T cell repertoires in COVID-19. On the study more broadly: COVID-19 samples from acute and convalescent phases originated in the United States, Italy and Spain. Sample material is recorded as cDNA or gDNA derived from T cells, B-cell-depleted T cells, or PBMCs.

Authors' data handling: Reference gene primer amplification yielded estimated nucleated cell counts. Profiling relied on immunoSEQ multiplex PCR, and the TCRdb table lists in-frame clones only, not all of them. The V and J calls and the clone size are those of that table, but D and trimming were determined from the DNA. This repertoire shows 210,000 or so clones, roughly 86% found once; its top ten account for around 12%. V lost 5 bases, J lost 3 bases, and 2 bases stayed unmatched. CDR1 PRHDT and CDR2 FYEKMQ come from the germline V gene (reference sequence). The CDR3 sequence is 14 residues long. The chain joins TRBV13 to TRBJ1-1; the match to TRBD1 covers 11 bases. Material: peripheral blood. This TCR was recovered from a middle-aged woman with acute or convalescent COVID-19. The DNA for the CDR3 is TGTGCCAGCAGCAAGGGACAGGGGGACACTGAAGCTTTCTTT. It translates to CASSKGQGDTEAFF. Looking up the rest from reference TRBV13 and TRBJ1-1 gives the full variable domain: AAGVIQSPRHLIKEKRETATLKCYPIPRHDTVYWYQQGPGQDPQFLISFYEKMQSDKGSIPDRFSAQQFSDYHSELNMSSLELGDSALYFCASSKGQGDTEAFFGQGTRLTVV.